The clone carrying this T cell receptor beta chain was seen just once. The sample belongs to a study of blood T cell repertoires in COVID-19. The wider study: In each case, the material was cDNA or gDNA derived from T cells, B-cell-depleted T cells, or PBMCs.

With 4 bases removed from V and 6 bases from J, the gap between germline ends came to 16 bases. This CDR3 spans 14 amino acids. Germline loops: CDR1 SGHDT, CDR2 YYEEEE. Original analysis: Reference gene primer amplification yielded estimated nucleated cell counts. Data came from immunoSEQ multiplex PCR; TCRdb stores just in-frame clones and leaves some out. V and J calls and clone size are as listed in that table; D and trimming were resolved from the DNA. The sample contains over 60,000 clones, about nine tenths of which appear only once. The sequence was collected from a woman aged 55-69 years with acute or convalescent COVID-19. Material: peripheral blood. This chain links TRBV5-6 with TRBJ1-1; D is unresolved. Written as DNA, the CDR3 is TGTGCCAGCAGCCGGGAGGTAGGGATCCCTGAAGCTTTCTTT. Its translation is CASSREVGIPEAFF.